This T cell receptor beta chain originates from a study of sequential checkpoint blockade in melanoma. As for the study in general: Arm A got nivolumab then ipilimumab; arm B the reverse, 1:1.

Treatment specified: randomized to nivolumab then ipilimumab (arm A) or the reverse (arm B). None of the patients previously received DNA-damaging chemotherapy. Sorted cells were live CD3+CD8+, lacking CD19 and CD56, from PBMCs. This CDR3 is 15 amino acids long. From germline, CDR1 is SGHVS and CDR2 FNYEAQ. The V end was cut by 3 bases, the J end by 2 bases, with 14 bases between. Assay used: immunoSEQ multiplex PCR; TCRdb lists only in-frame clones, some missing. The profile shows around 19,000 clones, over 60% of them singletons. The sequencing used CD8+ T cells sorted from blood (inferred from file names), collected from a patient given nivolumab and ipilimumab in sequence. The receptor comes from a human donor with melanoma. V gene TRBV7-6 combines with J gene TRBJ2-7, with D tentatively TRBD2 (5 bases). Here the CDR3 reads CASSFSREVTYEQYF. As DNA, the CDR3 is TGTGCCAGCAGCTTCTCTCGGGAAGTAACCTACGAGCAGTACTTC.